This T cell receptor beta chain originates from a study of T cell responses to AZD1222 COVID-19 vaccine. A remark on this clone: Its antigen is still unknown.

Regarding the study as a whole: The study identified only 6 or 7 AZD1222 recipients as seropositive at baseline.

The ends lost 7 bases at V and 5 bases at J; junction bases unmatched: 10. This CDR3 has 14 amino acids. Per the germline V gene, CDR1 is MNHEY and CDR2 is SVGAGI. This table comes from immunoSEQ multiplex PCR, and its TCRdb copy is limited to in-frame clones, with some not included. This table holds around 140,000 clones, approximately 90% found once. This TCR was sampled from an adult in good health. Source: peripheral blood, taken on day 0 of AZD1222 vaccination. V usage is TRBV6-5 and J usage is TRBJ1-1; 7 positions match TRBD1. In nucleotides, the CDR3 is TGTGCCAGCACAAAACAGGGGCGATGGACTGAAGCTTTCTTT. This translates into CASTKQGRWTEAFF.